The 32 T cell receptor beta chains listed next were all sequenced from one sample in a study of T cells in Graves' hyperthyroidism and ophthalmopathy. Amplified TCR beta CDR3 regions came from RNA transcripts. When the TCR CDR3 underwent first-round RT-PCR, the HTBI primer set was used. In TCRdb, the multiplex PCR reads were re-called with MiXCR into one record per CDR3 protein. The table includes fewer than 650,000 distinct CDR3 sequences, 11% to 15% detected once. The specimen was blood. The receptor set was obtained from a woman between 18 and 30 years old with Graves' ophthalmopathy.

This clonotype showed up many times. DNA of the CDR3: TGTGCCACCTACCAGGGTGCGAACACTGAAGCTTTCTTT. This encodes CATYQGANTEAFF. The genes are TRBV2 and TRBJ1-1, with a tentative D call TRBD1 (5 bases). V dropped 10 bases and J dropped 1 base, with 13 bases sitting between them. Per germline, CDR1 SNHLY and CDR2 FYNNEI. The CDR3 sequence is 13 residues long.

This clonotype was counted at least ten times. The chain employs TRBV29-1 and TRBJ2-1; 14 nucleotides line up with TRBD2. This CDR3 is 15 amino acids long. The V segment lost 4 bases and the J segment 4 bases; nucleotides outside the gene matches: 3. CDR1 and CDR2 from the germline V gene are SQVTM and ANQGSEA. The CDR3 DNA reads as TGCAGCGTTGCGGGACTAGCGGGAGCATACAATGAGCAGTTCTTC. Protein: CSVAGLAGAYNEQFF.

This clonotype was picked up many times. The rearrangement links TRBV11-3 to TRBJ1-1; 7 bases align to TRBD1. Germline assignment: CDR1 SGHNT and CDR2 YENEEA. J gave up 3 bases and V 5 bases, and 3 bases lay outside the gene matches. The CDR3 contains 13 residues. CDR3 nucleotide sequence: TGTGCCAGCAGCCCAGGGACAGACACTGAAGCTTTCTTT. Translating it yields CASSPGTDTEAFF.

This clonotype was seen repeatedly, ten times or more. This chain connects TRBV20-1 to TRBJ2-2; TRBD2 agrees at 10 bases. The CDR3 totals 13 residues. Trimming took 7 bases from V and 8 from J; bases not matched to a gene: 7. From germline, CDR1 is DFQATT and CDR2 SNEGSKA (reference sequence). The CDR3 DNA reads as TGCAGTGGCCAAGCGGGAGGGCAAGGGGAGCTGTTTTTT. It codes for CSGQAGGQGELFF.

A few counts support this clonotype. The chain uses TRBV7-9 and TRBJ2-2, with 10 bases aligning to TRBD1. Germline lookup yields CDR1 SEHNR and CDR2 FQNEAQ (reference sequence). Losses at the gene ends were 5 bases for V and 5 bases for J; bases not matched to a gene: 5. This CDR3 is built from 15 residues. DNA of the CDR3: TGTGCCAGCAGCCTTCCGGGACAGGGGACCGGGGAGCTGTTTTTT. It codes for CASSLPGQGTGELFF.

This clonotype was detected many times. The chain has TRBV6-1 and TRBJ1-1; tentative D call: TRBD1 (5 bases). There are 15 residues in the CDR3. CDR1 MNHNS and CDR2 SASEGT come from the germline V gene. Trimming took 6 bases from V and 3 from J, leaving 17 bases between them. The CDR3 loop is CASRGTGPGDTEAFF. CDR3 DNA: TGTGCCAGCAGAGGTACCGGTCCGGGGGACACTGAAGCTTTCTTT.

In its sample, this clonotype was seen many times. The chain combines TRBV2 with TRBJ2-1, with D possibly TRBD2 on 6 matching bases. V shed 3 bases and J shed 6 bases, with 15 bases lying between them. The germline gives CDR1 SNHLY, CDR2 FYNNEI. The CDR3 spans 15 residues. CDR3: CASSEAGLVANEQFF. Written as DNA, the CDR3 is TGTGCCAGCAGTGAGGCGGGACTGGTCGCCAATGAGCAGTTCTTC.

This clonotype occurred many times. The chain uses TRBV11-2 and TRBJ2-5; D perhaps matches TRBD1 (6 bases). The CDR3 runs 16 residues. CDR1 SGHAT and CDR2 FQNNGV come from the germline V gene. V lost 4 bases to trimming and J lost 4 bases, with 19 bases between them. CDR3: CASSSGTQGEGETQYF. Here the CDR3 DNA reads TGTGCCAGCAGCTCAGGGACACAGGGCGAGGGAGAGACCCAGTACTTC.

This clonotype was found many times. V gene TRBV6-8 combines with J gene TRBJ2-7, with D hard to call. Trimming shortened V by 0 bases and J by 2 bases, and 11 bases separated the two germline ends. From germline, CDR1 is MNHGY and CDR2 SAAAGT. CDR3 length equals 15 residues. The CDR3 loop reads CASSYSIGAPYEQYF. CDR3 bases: TGTGCCAGCAGTTACTCGATTGGAGCGCCCTACGAGCAGTACTTC.

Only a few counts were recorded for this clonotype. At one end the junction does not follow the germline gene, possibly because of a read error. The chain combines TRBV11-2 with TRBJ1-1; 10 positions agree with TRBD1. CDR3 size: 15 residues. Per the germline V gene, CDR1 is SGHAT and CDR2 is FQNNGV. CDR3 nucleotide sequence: TGTGCCAGCAGCTTAGGAGGGACAGGGGACACTGGAGCTTTCTTT. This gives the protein CASSLGGTGDTGAFF.

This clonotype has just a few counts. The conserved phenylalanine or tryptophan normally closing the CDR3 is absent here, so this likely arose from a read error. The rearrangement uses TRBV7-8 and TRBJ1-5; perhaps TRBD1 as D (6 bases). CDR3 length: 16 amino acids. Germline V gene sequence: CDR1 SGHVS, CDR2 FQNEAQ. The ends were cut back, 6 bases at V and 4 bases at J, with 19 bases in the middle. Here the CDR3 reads CASSYHIIGGNQPQHL. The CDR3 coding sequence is TGTGCCAGCAGTTACCACATAATAGGGGGGAATCAGCCCCAGCATTTG.

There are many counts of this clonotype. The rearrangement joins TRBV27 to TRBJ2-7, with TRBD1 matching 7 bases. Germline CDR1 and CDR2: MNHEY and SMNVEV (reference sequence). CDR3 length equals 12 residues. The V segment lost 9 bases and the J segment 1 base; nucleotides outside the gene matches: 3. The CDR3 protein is CASMGQSYEQYF. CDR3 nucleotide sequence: TGTGCCAGTATGGGACAGTCCTACGAGCAGTACTTC.

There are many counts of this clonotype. The CDR3 coding sequence is TGTGCCAGCAGCCCTCCGGGTGGCAGGACGACAAACATTCAGTACTTC. Translating gives CASSPPGGRTTNIQYF. The chain couples TRBV7-2 to TRBJ2-4; no clear D gene. The CDR3 has 16 residues. Germline V lookup: CDR1 SGHTA, CDR2 FQGNSA. Deletions cut 5 bases from V and 6 bases from J, with 20 bases between.

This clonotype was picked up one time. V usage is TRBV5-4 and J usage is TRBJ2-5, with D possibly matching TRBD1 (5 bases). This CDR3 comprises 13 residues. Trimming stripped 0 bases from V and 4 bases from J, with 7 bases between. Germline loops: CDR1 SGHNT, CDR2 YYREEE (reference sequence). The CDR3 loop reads CASSLEGAETQYF. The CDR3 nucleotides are TGTGCCAGCAGCTTGGAAGGGGCAGAGACCCAGTACTTC.

CDR3 loop: CASSAGPSRTGELFF. Here the CDR3 DNA reads TGTGCCAGTAGTGCGGGGCCTAGCCGTACCGGGGAGCTGTTTTTT. The V call is TRBV19, the J call TRBJ2-2; D is possibly TRBD2 (6 bases). The CDR3 is 15 residues long. Per germline, CDR1 LNHDA and CDR2 SQIVND (reference sequence). V was clipped by 5 bases and J by 5 bases, with 15 bases between them.

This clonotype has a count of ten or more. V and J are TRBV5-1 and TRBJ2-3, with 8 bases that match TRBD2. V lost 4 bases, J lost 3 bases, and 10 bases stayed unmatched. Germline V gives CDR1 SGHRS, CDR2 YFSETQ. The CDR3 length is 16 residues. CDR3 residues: CASSPPGREGTDTQYF. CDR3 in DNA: TGCGCCAGCAGCCCCCCTGGACGGGAGGGGACAGATACGCAGTATTTT.

The CDR3 sequence: CASSLLGGLRNEQFF. CDR3 in DNA: TGTGCCAGCAGCTTATTAGGCGGTTTAAGAAATGAGCAGTTCTTC. This chain uses TRBV7-6 with TRBJ2-1; D gene ambiguous. This CDR3 comprises 15 residues. The germline V and J ends were trimmed by 2 bases and 7 bases, with 15 bases remaining between them. CDR1 is SGHVS and CDR2 is FNYEAQ in the germline V gene.

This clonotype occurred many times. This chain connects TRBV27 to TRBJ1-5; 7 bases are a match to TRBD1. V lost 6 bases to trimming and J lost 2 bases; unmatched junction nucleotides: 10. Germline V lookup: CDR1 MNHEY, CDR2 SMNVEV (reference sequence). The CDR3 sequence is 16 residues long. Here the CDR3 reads CASSRGGGEGNQPQHF. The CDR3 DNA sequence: TGTGCCAGCAGCAGGGGGGGGGGCGAGGGCAATCAGCCCCAGCATTTT.

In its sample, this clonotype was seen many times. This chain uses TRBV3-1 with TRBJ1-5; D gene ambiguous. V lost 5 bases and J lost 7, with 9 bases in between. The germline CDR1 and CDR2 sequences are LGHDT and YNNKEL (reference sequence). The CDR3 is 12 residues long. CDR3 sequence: CASSNRGQPQHF. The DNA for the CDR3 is TGTGCCAGCAGCAATCGGGGACAGCCCCAGCATTTT.

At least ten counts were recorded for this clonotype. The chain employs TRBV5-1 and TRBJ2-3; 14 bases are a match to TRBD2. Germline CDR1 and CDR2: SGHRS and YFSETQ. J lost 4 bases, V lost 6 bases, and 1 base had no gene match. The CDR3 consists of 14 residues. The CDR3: CASKGLAGADTQYF. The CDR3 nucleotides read TGCGCCAGCAAGGGACTAGCGGGAGCAGATACGCAGTATTTT.

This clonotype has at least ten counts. The chain's CDR3 is CASSLQDTEAFF. The CDR3 DNA reads TGTGCCAGCAGTTTACAGGACACTGAAGCTTTCTTT. V and J are TRBV28 and TRBJ1-1; D ambiguous. The germline gives CDR1 MDHEN, CDR2 SYDVKM. This CDR3 is built from 12 residues. V dropped 2 bases and J dropped 3 bases, with 4 bases sitting between them.

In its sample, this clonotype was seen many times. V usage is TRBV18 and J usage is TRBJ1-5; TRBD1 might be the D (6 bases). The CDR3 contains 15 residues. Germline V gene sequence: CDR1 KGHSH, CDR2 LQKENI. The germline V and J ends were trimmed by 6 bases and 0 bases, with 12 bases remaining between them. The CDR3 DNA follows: TGTGCCAGCTCCCCGGACAGACCTAGCAATCAGCCCCAGCATTTT. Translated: CASSPDRPSNQPQHF. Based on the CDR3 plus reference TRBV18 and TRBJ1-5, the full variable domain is NAGVMQNPRHLVRRRGQEARLRCSPMKGHSHVYWYRQLPEEGLKFMVYLQKENIIDESGMPKERFSAEFPKEGPSILRIQQVVRGDSAAYFCASSPDRPSNQPQHFGDGTRLSIL.

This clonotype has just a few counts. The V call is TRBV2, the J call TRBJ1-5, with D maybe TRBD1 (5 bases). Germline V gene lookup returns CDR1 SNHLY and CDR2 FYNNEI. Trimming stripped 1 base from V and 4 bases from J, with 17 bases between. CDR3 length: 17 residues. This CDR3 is CASSEVHRTRQNQPQHF. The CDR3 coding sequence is TGTGCCAGCAGTGAAGTCCACAGGACAAGACAGAATCAGCCCCAGCATTTT.

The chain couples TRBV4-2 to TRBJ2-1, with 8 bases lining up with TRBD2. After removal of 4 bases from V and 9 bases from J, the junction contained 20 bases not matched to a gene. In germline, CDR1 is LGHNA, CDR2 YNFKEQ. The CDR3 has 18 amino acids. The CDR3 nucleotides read TGTGCCAGCAGCCGAGTAGCTTCGGGGACTAGAGTTATCAGTGAGCAGTTCTTC. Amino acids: CASSRVASGTRVISEQFF.

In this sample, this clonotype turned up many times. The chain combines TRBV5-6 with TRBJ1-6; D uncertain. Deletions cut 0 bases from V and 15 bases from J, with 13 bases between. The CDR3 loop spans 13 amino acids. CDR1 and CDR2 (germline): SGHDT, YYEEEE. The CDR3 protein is CASSLAGGMGLHF. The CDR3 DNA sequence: TGTGCCAGCAGCTTGGCGGGAGGCATGGGCCTCCACTTT.

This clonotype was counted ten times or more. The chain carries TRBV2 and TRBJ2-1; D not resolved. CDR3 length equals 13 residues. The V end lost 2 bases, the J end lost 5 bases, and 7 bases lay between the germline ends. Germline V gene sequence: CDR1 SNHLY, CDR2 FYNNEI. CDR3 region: CASSERQNNEQFF. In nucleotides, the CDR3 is TGTGCCAGCAGTGAAAGGCAGAACAATGAGCAGTTCTTC.

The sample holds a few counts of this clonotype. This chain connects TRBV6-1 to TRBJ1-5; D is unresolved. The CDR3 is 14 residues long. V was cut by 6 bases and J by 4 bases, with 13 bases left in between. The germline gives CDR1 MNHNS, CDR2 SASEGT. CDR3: CASRGSRWNQPQHF. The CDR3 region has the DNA TGTGCCAGCAGGGGTAGTCGGTGGAATCAGCCCCAGCATTTT.

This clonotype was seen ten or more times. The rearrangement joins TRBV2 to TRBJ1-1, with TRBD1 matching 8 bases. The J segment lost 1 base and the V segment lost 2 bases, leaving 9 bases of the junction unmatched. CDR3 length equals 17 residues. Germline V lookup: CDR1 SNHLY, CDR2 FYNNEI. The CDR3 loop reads CASSETQGAASNTEAFF. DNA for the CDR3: TGTGCCAGCAGTGAAACGCAGGGGGCAGCTTCGAACACTGAAGCTTTCTTT.

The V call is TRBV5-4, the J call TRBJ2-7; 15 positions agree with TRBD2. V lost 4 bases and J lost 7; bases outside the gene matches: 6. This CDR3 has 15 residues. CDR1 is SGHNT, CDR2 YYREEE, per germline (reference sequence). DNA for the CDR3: TGTGCCAGCAGCCAGGGACTAGCGGGAGGAGGTGAGCAGTACTTC. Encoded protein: CASSQGLAGGGEQYF.

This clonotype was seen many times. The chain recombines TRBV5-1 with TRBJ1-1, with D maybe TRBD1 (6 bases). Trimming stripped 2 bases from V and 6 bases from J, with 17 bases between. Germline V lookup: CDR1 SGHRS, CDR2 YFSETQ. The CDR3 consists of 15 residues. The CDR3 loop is CASSFVPGTSPEAFF. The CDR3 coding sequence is TGCGCCAGCAGCTTCGTCCCAGGGACATCCCCTGAAGCTTTCTTT.

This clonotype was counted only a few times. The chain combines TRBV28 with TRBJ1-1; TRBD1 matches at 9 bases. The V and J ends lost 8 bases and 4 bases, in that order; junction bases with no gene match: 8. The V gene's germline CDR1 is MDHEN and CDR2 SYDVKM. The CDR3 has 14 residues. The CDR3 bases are TGTGCCAGCCGAGAACAGGGGGCCGTCACTGAAGCTTTCTTT. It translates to CASREQGAVTEAFF.

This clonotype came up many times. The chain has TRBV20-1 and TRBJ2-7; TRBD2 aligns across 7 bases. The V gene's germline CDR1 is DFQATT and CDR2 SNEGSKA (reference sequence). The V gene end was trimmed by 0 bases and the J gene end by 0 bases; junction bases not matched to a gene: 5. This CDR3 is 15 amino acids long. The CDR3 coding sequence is TGCAGTGCTAGAGATTGGAGCGGGAACTCCTACGAGCAGTACTTC. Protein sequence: CSARDWSGNSYEQYF.